The 12 T cell receptor beta chains in this list originate from one sample, sequenced in a study of T-cell memory formation after mild COVID-19. TCRdb analysed the 5' RACE reads with MiXCR anew, one entry per CDR3 protein. Counted here are fewer than 400,000 distinct CDR3 sequences, approximately 15% occurring once; the ten biggest clones make up roughly 21%. The sequencing sample was made of PBMCs or a T cell subset sorted from them (not recorded which). Receptor source: a young man who had mild COVID-19 (a few samples of this study predate the infection). Cell type and time point are not known.

V and J are TRBV12-3 or TRBV12-4 and TRBJ2-3; a possible D gene is TRBD2 (5 bases). The CDR3 is 15 amino acids. Trimming took off 3 bases at V and 1 base at J, with 11 bases between the two ends. CDR3 in DNA: TGTGCCAGCAGTTTGTACGGGGAAGGCACAGATACGCAGTATTTT. It encodes CASSLYGEGTDTQYF.

This chain connects TRBV29-1 to TRBJ2-1, with unresolved D. V gave up 8 bases and J gave up 4 bases, with 6 bases separating them. From germline, CDR1 is SQVTM and CDR2 ANQGSEA. The CDR3 totals 10 residues. CDR3 coding DNA: TGCAGCTCAAGGTACAATGAGCAGTTCTTC. This codes for CSSRYNEQFF.

This clonotype was recorded a few times. V is TRBV9 and J is TRBJ2-1; 10 bases align to TRBD2. Germline trimming cut 4 bases from V and 5 bases from J; bases unmatched to any gene: 9. There are 16 residues in the CDR3. CDR1 is SGDLS, CDR2 YYNGEE, per germline. For the CDR3, the DNA is TGTGCCAGCAGCCCCCGAGGACTAGCGGACCACAATGAGCAGTTCTTC. Protein sequence: CASSPRGLADHNEQFF. The entire variable domain, with the rest obtained from reference TRBV9 and TRBJ2-1, is as follows: DSGVTQTPKHLITATGQRVTLRCSPRSGDLSVYWYQQSLDQGLQFLIQYYNGEERAKGNILERFSAQQFPDLHSELNLSSLELGDSALYFCASSPRGLADHNEQFFGPGTRLTVL.

This clonotype came up a few times. Here the CDR3 reads CASSIGGSTDTQYF. CDR3 DNA: TGTGCCAGCAGCATCGGGGGGAGCACAGATACGCAGTATTTT. V is TRBV11-2 and J is TRBJ2-3; 7 nucleotides match TRBD2. The J segment lost 0 bases and the V segment lost 5 bases, leaving 2 bases of the junction unmatched. Germline values: CDR1 SGHAT, CDR2 FQNNGV. The CDR3 has 14 amino acids.

The CDR3 DNA reads TGTGCCAGCAGTTTTAATCCGGCTAACTATGGCTACACCTTC. Residues: CASSFNPANYGYTF. The chain joins TRBV27 to TRBJ1-2, with D unclear. Deletions cut 3 bases from V and 0 bases from J, with 8 bases between. This CDR3 has 14 amino acids. Germline V gene lookup returns CDR1 MNHEY and CDR2 SMNVEV (reference sequence).

This clonotype was recorded a few times. The rearrangement links TRBV6-2 or TRBV6-3 to TRBJ2-3; the D is unclear. In germline, CDR1 is MNHEY, CDR2 SVGEGT. V lost 1 base and J lost 1, with 12 bases in between. CDR3 length: 16 residues. CDR3 nucleotides: TGTGCCAGCAGTTACTATCCCACGACCGGCACAGATACGCAGTATTTT. This codes for CASSYYPTTGTDTQYF.

This clonotype was found a few times. This rearrangement joins TRBV12-3 or TRBV12-4 to TRBJ2-7; D is undetermined. V gave up 5 bases and J gave up 6 bases, with 17 bases separating them. The CDR3 loop spans 14 amino acids. This CDR3 reads CASSPGPGVAEQYV. As DNA, the CDR3 is TGTGCCAGCAGTCCAGGACCAGGCGTTGCCGAGCAGTACGTC.

At least ten counts were recorded for this clonotype. This chain links TRBV29-1 with TRBJ1-5, with D possibly TRBD1 on 5 matching bases. From germline, CDR1 is SQVTM and CDR2 ANQGSEA. The CDR3 runs 18 residues. Deletions cut 3 bases from V and 4 bases from J, with 25 bases between. The CDR3 DNA reads TGCAGCGTTGACGTCAGGAAATTAGACAGACGGGGAAATCAGCCCCAGCATTTT. Its protein is CSVDVRKLDRRGNQPQHF. Looking up the rest from reference TRBV29-1 and TRBJ1-5 gives the full variable domain: SAVISQKPSRDICQRGTSLTIQCQVDSQVTMMFWYRQQPGQSLTLIATANQGSEATYESGFVIDKFPISRPNLTFSTLTVSNMSPEDSSIYLCSVDVRKLDRRGNQPQHFGDGTRLSIL.

The chain couples TRBV7-6 to TRBJ2-5; 9 bases line up with TRBD1. The V gene's germline CDR1 is SGHVS and CDR2 FNYEAQ. V gave up 4 bases and J gave up 4 bases; unmatched junction bases: 4. This CDR3 is 14 amino acids long. In nucleotides, the CDR3 is TGTGCCAGCAGCTGGCCGGGACAGGGAGAGACCCAGTACTTC. It specifies CASSWPGQGETQYF.

This clonotype appeared a single time. This rearrangement joins TRBV20-1 to TRBJ1-5; tentatively, D is TRBD1 (6 bases). V was clipped by 0 bases and J by 7 bases, with 22 bases between them. This CDR3 region has 17 residues. The germline V gene has CDR1 DFQATT and CDR2 SNEGSKA (reference sequence). The CDR3 region is CSARDTDRGQMGQPQHF. For the CDR3, the DNA is TGCAGTGCTAGAGATACGGATCGGGGGCAGATGGGCCAGCCCCAGCATTTT.

J is TRBJ2-7 and V is TRBV12-3 or TRBV12-4, with a possible D match to TRBD1 (6 bases). Trimming removed 5 bases from V and 1 base from J, with 15 bases in between. The CDR3 is 15 amino acids. CDR3 residues: CASSLRGTASYEQYF. CDR3 DNA: TGTGCCAGCAGTCTAAGGGGGACGGCGTCCTACGAGCAGTACTTC.

The sample holds a few counts of this clonotype. The chain couples TRBV12-3 or TRBV12-4 to TRBJ2-3; D may be TRBD1 or TRBD2 (5 bases each). V lost 10 bases and J lost 2, with 16 bases in between. The CDR3 has 14 amino acids. The DNA for the CDR3 is TGTGCCACCAACCGGGGCACCTTCACAGATACGCAGTATTTT. This codes for CATNRGTFTDTQYF.